This T cell receptor (beta chain) was documented in a study of tumor and adjacent non-tumor tissue in lung cancer. TCRbeta libraries were built with three rounds of nested PCR, modified from ARM-PCR. TCRdb used MiXCR to reprocess the multiplex PCR reads, holding one entry per CDR3 protein. The sample lists 100,000 or so distinct CDR3 sequences, less than 85% seen once, with 30% in the top ten. CDR3 length: 13 amino acids. A remark on this clonotype: One junction end disagrees with the germline gene, perhaps due to a read error.

The template was RNA from unsorted bulk tissue. More than 3 cm separated this lung sample from the edge of the tumor. The chain recombines TRBV12-3 or TRBV12-4 with TRBJ2-3, with 10 nucleotides matching TRBD2. The clonotype was recovered from a man between 60 and 75 years old with small cell lung cancer. The sequencing input was distant non-tumor lung tissue. Written as DNA, the CDR3 is TGTGCCAACAGACTAGCGGGCACAGATACACAGTATTTT. As protein: CANRLAGTDTQYF.